This T cell receptor beta chain derives from a study of human T cells and chemical hapten exposure. The library attached unique molecular identifiers to individual cDNA molecules. In TCRdb, the RACE reads were re-called with MiXCR into one record per CDR3 protein. The table includes around 360,000 distinct CDR3 sequences, around 6% detected once. This clonotype was seen ten or more times. Sample time point: patch test 2, 6 weeks after DPC sensitization. Treatment denoted: therapeutic diphenylcyclopropenone sensitization with weekly scalp DPC. Germline V gene data show CDR1 as SGHRS and CDR2 as YFSETQ. This CDR3 comprises 15 residues. The V end was cut by 7 bases, the J end by 0 bases, with 11 bases between.

The sequence was obtained from a woman between 18 and 29 years old with alopecia areata. Some clones in this sample may be carry-over from other donors' samples. The sequenced sample was whole blood, obtained in connection with sensitization to the hapten diphenylcyclopropenone (DPC). The chain carries TRBV5-1 and TRBJ1-6; TRBD1 might be the D (6 bases). CDR3 loop: CASGSGASYNSPLHF. CDR3 DNA sequence: TGCGCCAGCGGGTCGGGGGCCTCCTATAATTCACCCCTCCACTTT.